This entry is about one T cell receptor (beta chain). With 3 bases clipped from V and 15 bases from J, the junction kept 14 bases outside the gene matches. CDR3 length: 17 residues. The germline gives CDR1 LNHNV, CDR2 YYDKDF (reference sequence). These data come from a study of T cell changes during pregnancy in multiple sclerosis. Using immunoSEQ multiplex PCR, the repertoire was profiled, and TCRdb retains in-frame clones only, with some absent. The top ten hold approximately 1.8% of the sample, which has tens of thousands of clones, approximately 88% seen once. The chain links TRBV15 to TRBJ2-1; 16 nucleotides agree with TRBD2. This specimen was peripheral blood, taken in the first trimester of pregnancy. The receptor was isolated from a female donor with multiple sclerosis, enrolled in a pregnancy study. Here the CDR3 reads CATSSGPPGLAGGVGFF. The CDR3 DNA sequence: TGTGCCACCAGCAGTGGCCCTCCGGGACTAGCGGGAGGGGTCGGGTTCTTC. Looking up the rest from reference TRBV15 and TRBJ2-1 gives the full variable domain: DAMVIQNPRYQVTQFGKPVTLSCSQTLNHNVMYWYQQKSSQAPKLLFHYYDKDFNNEADTPDNFQSRRPNTSFCFLDIRSPGLGDTAMYLCATSSGPPGLAGGVGFFGPGTRLTVL.